The rows below give T cell receptor beta chains drawn from one sample of a study of T cell responses to AZD1222 COVID-19 vaccine. TCRdb's copy holds only in-frame clones and misses some; the assay was immunoSEQ multiplex PCR. This table has some 98,000 clones, approximately 84% appearing once. Sequencing was performed on peripheral blood, taken 28 days after the second AZD1222 dose. These receptor sequences come from an adult who received the AZD1222 COVID-19 vaccine. CDR3s include the opening cysteine and the closing phenylalanine or tryptophan. A D gene is named only where the DNA matches it firmly. Clone size appears in some rows only: once, few, many, or a class for an expanded clone.

v_gene,abundance,j_gene,d_gene,CDR3nt,CDR3aa
TRBV7-8,NA,TRBJ2-1,NA,TGTGCCAGCAGCCGAAGTCGGGTCCGGGTCTCGGGCCAGGGGAATGAGCAGTTCTTC,CASSRSRVRVSGQGNEQFF
TRBV6-4,NA,TRBJ2-2,TRBD2,TGTGCCAGCACGCCCCTAACTAGCGGGAGGGGGATTAACACCGGGGAGCTGTTTTTT,CASTPLTSGRGINTGELFF
TRBV7-9,NA,TRBJ2-3,NA,TGTGCCAGCAGCTTAGGTGGGCCGCAACTCACAGATACGCAGTATTTT,CASSLGGPQLTDTQYF
TRBV7-8,NA,TRBJ2-1,TRBD2,TGTGCCAGCAGCCTCCGAGCGGGGGGCCTCTACAATGAGCAGTTCTTC,CASSLRAGGLYNEQFF
TRBV5-1,NA,TRBJ2-2,TRBD1,TGCGCCAGCAGCTCGCACAAGGGGGCCGTCCAAGACACCGGGGAGCTGTTTTTT,CASSSHKGAVQDTGELFF
TRBV5-1,NA,TRBJ2-7,NA,TGCGCCAGCAGCTTGGGGTACCTAGCCTACGAGCAGTACTTC,CASSLGYLAYEQYF
TRBV3-1/TRBV3-2,NA,TRBJ1-4,NA,TGTGCCAGCAGCCTGCAGGGCAGTGGGGCTGAAAAACTGTTTTTT,CASSLQGSGAEKLFF
TRBV6-6,NA,TRBJ1-1,NA,TGTGCCAGCAGTATGGGACGGTTGAACACTGAAGCTTTCTTT,CASSMGRLNTEAFF
TRBV7-2,NA,TRBJ1-1,NA,TGTGCCAGCACCCTTTCACGGGTCAACACTGAAGCTTTCTTT,CASTLSRVNTEAFF
TRBV7-9,few,TRBJ1-1,NA,TGTGCCAGCAGCTTACCAGGGGATACTGAAGCTTTCTTT,CASSLPGDTEAFF
TRBV6-6,NA,TRBJ1-1,NA,TGTGCCAGCAGGGACAGCATGAACACTGAAGCTTTCTTT,CASRDSMNTEAFF
TRBV3-1/TRBV3-2,NA,TRBJ1-1,NA,TGTGCCAGCAGCCAAGGGCCTCGGATGAACACTGAAGCTTTCTTT,CASSQGPRMNTEAFF
TRBV27,NA,TRBJ2-3,NA,TGTGCCAGCAGTTTTTTCTCCACAGATACGCAGTATTTT,CASSFFSTDTQYF
TRBV9,NA,TRBJ2-2,NA,TGTGCCAGCTCCAGTACCGGGGAGCTGTTTTTT,CASSSTGELFF
TRBV6-6,NA,TRBJ1-6,NA,TGTGCCAGCAGCTCAAAACGGGGCGGGTGGGCGGATTATAATTCACCCCTCCACTTT,CASSSKRGGWADYNSPLHF
TRBV7-9,NA,TRBJ2-5,TRBD1,TGTGCCAGCAGCTTGGGGGGACAGGGATACTTC,CASSLGGQGYF
TRBV11-2,NA,TRBJ2-7,NA,TGTGCCAGCAGCGCCCATTACGAGCAGTACTTC,CASSAHYEQYF
TRBV29-1,NA,TRBJ1-2,TRBD1,TGCAGCGTGAAACAGGGGCCCAGCTACACCTTC,CSVKQGPSYTF
TRBV20-1,NA,TRBJ2-1,TRBD2,TGCAGTGCTAGTGGGACTAGCGGTCTCTACAATGAGCAGTTCTTC,CSASGTSGLYNEQFF
TRBV7-2,NA,TRBJ2-3,TRBD1,TGTGCCAGCAGCCTGTGGACAGGGACCACAGATACGCAGTATTTT,CASSLWTGTTDTQYF
TRBV7-3,NA,TRBJ2-1,TRBD2,TGTGCCAGCAGCTTAGTTGGTGGGGGTGCGGGAGCCTACAATGAGCAGTTCTTC,CASSLVGGGAGAYNEQFF
TRBV7-9,NA,TRBJ2-5,TRBD2,TGTGCCAGCAGCTACGCGGGGGGACGCCAAGAGACCCAGTACTTC,CASSYAGGRQETQYF
TRBV3-1/TRBV3-2,NA,TRBJ1-6,NA,TGTGCCAGCAGCCCTACAGGGAGGGGTTCACCCCTCCACTTT,CASSPTGRGSPLHF
TRBV3-1/TRBV3-2,once,TRBJ1-2,TRBD1,TGTGCCAGCAGCCAGGTGACAGGGAGCTATGGCTACACCTTC,CASSQVTGSYGYTF
TRBV6-5,NA,TRBJ2-7,TRBD1,TGTGCCAGCAGCAGAGGGACAGGGGCCTACGAGCAGTACTTC,CASSRGTGAYEQYF
TRBV10-2,once,TRBJ2-7,TRBD2,TGCGCCATCCAGCGGGGCGACCTCGTCCCCTACGAGCAGTACTTC,CAIQRGDLVPYEQYF
TRBV7-9,NA,TRBJ2-3,TRBD2,TGTGCCAGCAGCCCCCGGGGGACTAGTGTAGTCGATACGCAGTATTTT,CASSPRGTSVVDTQYF
TRBV7-8,NA,TRBJ2-3,TRBD2,TGTGCCAGCAGCTTAAGCGGGAGGGCCGCAGATACGCAGTATTTT,CASSLSGRAADTQYF
TRBV27,NA,TRBJ1-2,NA,TGTGCCAGCAGTTTAATGGGGGGGGGCCTTGGCTATGGCTACACCTTC,CASSLMGGGLGYGYTF
TRBV11-2,NA,TRBJ2-7,TRBD1,TGTGCCAGCAGCCAAGACAGGGGCTCCTACGAGCAGTACTTC,CASSQDRGSYEQYF
TRBV19,NA,TRBJ2-3,NA,TGTGCCAGTAGTTCATACCCTCTAACCACTCTCACAGATACGCAGTATTTT,CASSSYPLTTLTDTQYF
TRBV6-4,NA,TRBJ2-6,NA,TGTGCCAGCAGTGACATCGCTGGGGCCAACGTCCTGACTTTC,CASSDIAGANVLTF
TRBV27,NA,TRBJ1-5,NA,TGTGCCAGCGGGATAGGGGAGGGCAATCAGCCCCAGCATTTT,CASGIGEGNQPQHF
TRBV14,NA,TRBJ2-1,NA,TGTGCCAGCAGCCACCGGGACACTAATGAGCAGTTCTTC,CASSHRDTNEQFF
TRBV7-3,NA,TRBJ2-7,NA,TGTGCCAGCAGCTTAAGTCAGGGTGCCCCCTACGAGCAGTACTTC,CASSLSQGAPYEQYF
TRBV4-3,few,TRBJ2-4,NA,TGCGCCAGCAGCGAGGTCAGGGATGGTGGCATTCAGTACTTC,CASSEVRDGGIQYF
TRBV10-3,NA,TRBJ2-2,TRBD2,TGTGCCATCAGTGAGTCGAAACTAGCGGGGACCGGGGAGCTGTTTTTT,CAISESKLAGTGELFF
TRBV27,NA,TRBJ1-1,TRBD1,TGTGCCAGCAGCGAGGGACAGGGGGACACTGAAGCTTTCTTT,CASSEGQGDTEAFF
TRBV3-1/TRBV3-2,NA,TRBJ2-7,NA,TGTGCCAGCAGCCAGGGCAACTCCGCCTACGAGCAGTACTTC,CASSQGNSAYEQYF
TRBV9,NA,TRBJ2-5,NA,TGTGCCAGCAGCGTAGGAAATGGCCGAGAGACCCAGTACTTC,CASSVGNGRETQYF
TRBV3-1/TRBV3-2,NA,TRBJ1-1,NA,TGTGCCAGCAGACGGGACCCTGGGGACACTGAAGCTTTCTTT,CASRRDPGDTEAFF
TRBV9,NA,TRBJ2-1,NA,TGTGCCAGCAGCGTAATGGGTCCTTCGTTGGGTGAGCAGTTCTTC,CASSVMGPSLGEQFF
TRBV20-1,NA,TRBJ2-7,NA,TGCAGTGCTAGACAGGGCTACGAGCAGTACTTC,CSARQGYEQYF
TRBV6-2/TRBV6-3,few,TRBJ1-5,TRBD1,TGTGCCAGCAGTTACCCCCTGGGGACAGGGGGAGGTCAGCCCCAGCATTTT,CASSYPLGTGGGQPQHF
TRBV7-2,NA,TRBJ2-5,NA,TGTGCCAGCAGCTTAGCCCAGGGAGAGACCCAGTACTTC,CASSLAQGETQYF
TRBV27,NA,TRBJ2-2,TRBD1,TGTGCCAGCAGTCGATCGGTTGGACAGGGTACCGGGGAGCTGTTTTTT,CASSRSVGQGTGELFF
TRBV3-1/TRBV3-2,NA,TRBJ2-2,NA,TGTGCCAGCAGCCCATTGAACACCGGGGAGCTGTTTTTT,CASSPLNTGELFF
TRBV3-1/TRBV3-2,few,TRBJ2-7,NA,TGTGCCAGCAGCCAAGAGGTAGCGGCTTATTACGAGCAGTACTTC,CASSQEVAAYYEQYF
TRBV6-6,NA,TRBJ1-4,NA,TGTGCCAGCAGTTATCCGGACAGTAATGAAAAACTGTTTTTT,CASSYPDSNEKLFF
TRBV10-1,NA,TRBJ2-7,NA,TGCGCCAGCAGTGAGTCCCGGGTGGGCGAGCAGTACTTC,CASSESRVGEQYF
TRBV5-4,NA,TRBJ1-2,NA,TGTGCCAGCAGCGTGGAGGTTACCTATGGCTACACCTTC,CASSVEVTYGYTF
TRBV18,NA,TRBJ2-7,NA,TGTGCCAGCTCACCACAAGAAGGGGGAGGGGACGAGCAGTACTTC,CASSPQEGGGDEQYF